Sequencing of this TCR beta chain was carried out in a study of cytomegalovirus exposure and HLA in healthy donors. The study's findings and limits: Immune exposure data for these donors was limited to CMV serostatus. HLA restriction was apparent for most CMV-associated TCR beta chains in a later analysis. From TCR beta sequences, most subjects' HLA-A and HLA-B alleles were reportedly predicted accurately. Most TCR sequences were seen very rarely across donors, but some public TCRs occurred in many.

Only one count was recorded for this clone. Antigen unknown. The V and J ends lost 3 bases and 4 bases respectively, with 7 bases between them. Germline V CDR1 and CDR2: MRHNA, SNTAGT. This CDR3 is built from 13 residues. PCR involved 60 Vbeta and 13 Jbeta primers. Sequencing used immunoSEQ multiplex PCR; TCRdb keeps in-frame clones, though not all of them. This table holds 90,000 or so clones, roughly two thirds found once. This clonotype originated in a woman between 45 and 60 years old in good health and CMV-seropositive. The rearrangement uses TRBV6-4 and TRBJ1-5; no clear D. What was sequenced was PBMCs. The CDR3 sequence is CASSEAANQPQHF. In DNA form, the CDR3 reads TGTGCCAGCAGTGAGGCCGCAAATCAGCCCCAGCATTTT.